Following are 18 T cell receptor beta chains from one sample sequenced in a study of technical replicates of blood from several donors. The method was immunoSEQ multiplex PCR; TCRdb's version includes in-frame clones alone and lacks a portion of them. Among over 85,000 clones listed, approximately 96% were seen once. The sample comprised T cells isolated from PBMCs. These receptor sequences come from a human donor in good health.

The gene calls are TRBV4-1 and TRBJ1-5; 12 bases fit TRBD1. The CDR3 loop spans 18 amino acids. Germline V gene lookup returns CDR1 MGHRA and CDR2 YSYEKL. The ends lost 3 bases at V and 5 bases at J; junction bases unmatched: 11. For the CDR3, the DNA is TGCGCCAGCAGCCAGGGGGGGACAGGGGGCTCGAGGTATCAGCCCCAGCATTTT. It translates to CASSQGGTGGSRYQPQHF.

The chain uses TRBV10-3 and TRBJ2-3; 8 bases match TRBD1. Germline lookup yields CDR1 ENHRY and CDR2 SYGVKD. CDR3 length: 15 amino acids. Trimming at V came to 11 bases and at J to 2 bases, leaving 12 bases not matched to a gene. DNA for the CDR3: TGTGCCTCCTCCCTAGACAGGGGAGCCACAGATACGCAGTATTTT. Translated: CASSLDRGATDTQYF.

The V gene is TRBV7-8, the J gene TRBJ2-5, with 7 nucleotides matching TRBD1. The CDR3 sequence is 18 residues long. The J segment lost 1 base and the V segment lost 2 bases, leaving 13 bases of the junction unmatched. Germline loops: CDR1 SGHVS, CDR2 FQNEAQ. DNA for the CDR3: TGTGCCAGCAGCTTATATTCAGGGATAAGGACAGGCCAAGAGACCCAGTACTTC. It is translated as CASSLYSGIRTGQETQYF.

The chain couples TRBV13 to TRBJ1-3, with D perhaps TRBD1 (5 bases). V was trimmed by 8 bases and J by 0 bases, leaving 11 bases between them. The CDR3 loop spans 14 amino acids. CDR1 is PRHDT, CDR2 FYEKMQ, per germline (reference sequence). This chain's CDR3 is CASRDSGSGNTIYF. The CDR3 DNA sequence: TGTGCCAGCCGGGACTCCGGCTCTGGAAACACCATATATTTT.

The J gene is TRBJ2-3, the V gene TRBV6-6, with 7 bases aligning to TRBD2. Trimming cost V 3 bases and J 1 base; bases outside gene matches: 4. The CDR3 is 15 residues long. From germline, CDR1 is MNHNY and CDR2 SVGAGI (reference sequence). The CDR3 nucleotides read TGTGCCAGCAGTTATTGGACTAGTCGCACAGATACGCAGTATTTT. Residues: CASSYWTSRTDTQYF.

The V gene is TRBV6-1, the J gene TRBJ2-6, with a tentative D call TRBD1 (5 bases). Per germline, CDR1 MNHNS and CDR2 SASEGT. This CDR3 has 15 amino acids. V gave up 8 bases and J gave up 0 bases, with 11 bases separating them. CDR3 nucleotides: TGTGCCAGCGCGTTGGGGCGCTCTGGGGCCAACGTCCTGACTTTC. Translating gives CASALGRSGANVLTF.

The chain couples TRBV4-3 to TRBJ2-1; a possible D gene is TRBD2 (7 bases). Trimming removed 8 bases from V and 7 bases from J, with 9 bases in between. Germline V gene lookup returns CDR1 LGHNA and CDR2 YSLEER. The CDR3 totals 11 residues. The CDR3 sequence: CASGRGNEQFF. Here the CDR3 DNA reads TGCGCCAGCGGGAGGGGGAATGAGCAGTTCTTC.

The J gene is TRBJ2-7, the V gene TRBV5-5, with D possibly TRBD1 on 5 matching bases. Looked up from germline, CDR1 is SGHKS and CDR2 is YYEKEE (reference sequence). CDR3 size: 13 residues. V was cut by 0 bases and J by 6 bases, with 10 bases left in between. The CDR3 region has the DNA TGTGCCAGCAGCTTGGAATGGGGCCCCGAGCAGTACTTC. Translation gives CASSLEWGPEQYF.

The chain recombines TRBV12-5 with TRBJ1-5; TRBD1 agrees at 9 bases. CDR1 and CDR2 from the germline V gene are LGHNT and FRNRAP. CDR3 length: 16 amino acids. V lost 4 bases, J lost 7 bases, and 11 bases stayed unmatched. This CDR3 reads CASGSYLRQGDQPQHF. The CDR3 nucleotides read TGTGCTAGTGGTTCCTATCTGAGACAGGGGGACCAGCCCCAGCATTTT.

This chain connects TRBV5-3 to TRBJ1-5, with D tentatively TRBD1 (6 bases). TRBV5-3 is placed among ORFs of uncertain function. Trimming stripped 3 bases from V and 2 bases from J, with 12 bases between. The CDR3 runs to 15 residues. The DNA of the CDR3 is TGTGCCAGAAGCTGCCAGGGGAAAGGCAATCAGCCCCAGCATTTT. As protein: CARSCQGKGNQPQHF.

This sequence joins TRBV6-4 and TRBJ1-1; D gene ambiguous. Germline CDR1 is MRHNA and CDR2 is SNTAGT. V lost 7 bases and J lost 7, with 13 bases in between. The CDR3 is 12 residues long. The chain's CDR3 is CASTSGPFEAFF. DNA of the CDR3: TGTGCCAGCACGAGCGGGCCCTTTGAAGCTTTCTTT.

In DNA, the CDR3 is TGCAGTGCTGGGGAGCAAGAGACCCAGTACTTC. Protein sequence: CSAGEQETQYF. The chain recombines TRBV20-1 with TRBJ2-5; D might be TRBD2 (5 bases). In germline, CDR1 is DFQATT, CDR2 SNEGSKA (reference sequence). Trimming removed 5 bases at V and 2 bases at J, with 6 bases between. This CDR3 has 11 residues.

The chain joins TRBV7-2 to TRBJ2-7; no clear D. Germline CDR1 reads SGHTA; CDR2 reads FQGNSA. This CDR3 comprises 13 residues. V lost 3 bases to trimming and J lost 3 bases, with 9 bases between them. The CDR3 nucleotides read TGTGCCAGCAGCTTCCGCGCCTACTACGAGCAGTACTTC. Translating it yields CASSFRAYYEQYF. Drawing the rest from reference TRBV7-2 and TRBJ2-7, the complete variable domain is GAGVSQSPSNKVTEKGKDVELRCDPISGHTALYWYRQSLGQGLEFLIYFQGNSAPDKSGLPSDRFSAERTGGSVSTLTIQRTQQEDSAVYLCASSFRAYYEQYFGPGTRLTVT.

As for this clone: The junction shows a germline mismatch at one end, possibly a read error. This chain connects TRBV7-8 to TRBJ1-4; no firm D call. The germline V gene encodes CDR1 SGHVS and CDR2 FQNEAQ. The CDR3 is made up of 15 amino acids. CDR3 sequence (DNA): TGTGCCAGCAGCTCCACCGGGGTTTGGAATGAGAAACTGTTTTTT. Its translation: CASSSTGVWNEKLFF.

The chain is built from TRBV7-3 and TRBJ2-3; 7 bases align to TRBD2. This CDR3 has 16 residues. After removal of 5 bases from V and 1 base from J, the junction contained 9 bases not matched to a gene. Germline CDR1 and CDR2: SGHTA and FQGTGA. CDR3 in DNA: TGTGCCAGCAGCCCGACGCGGGGGAGAGGCACAGATACGCAGTATTTT. It yields the protein CASSPTRGRGTDTQYF.

This chain uses TRBV6-1 with TRBJ2-1; maybe TRBD2 (6 bases). Germline lookup yields CDR1 MNHNS and CDR2 SASEGT. V dropped 3 bases and J dropped 3 bases, with 15 bases sitting between them. This CDR3 is 16 amino acids long. For the CDR3, the DNA is TGTGCCAGCAGTGAGATCGCGGGGTCGATCTACAATGAGCAGTTCTTC. This translates into CASSEIAGSIYNEQFF.

The rearrangement joins TRBV10-3 to TRBJ1-6; weak D call: TRBD1 (6 bases). Germline V gives CDR1 ENHRY, CDR2 SYGVKD. Trimming left V 3 bases short and J 9 bases short, with 12 bases between. This CDR3 is 14 amino acids long. The CDR3 is CAISDETGGSPLHF. The CDR3 bases are TGTGCCATCAGTGATGAGACAGGAGGTTCACCCCTCCACTTT.

The chain combines TRBV25-1 with TRBJ2-7; D possibly corresponds to TRBD2 (6 bases). Germline V CDR1 and CDR2: MGHDK, SYGVNS. Trimming took 6 bases from V and 5 from J, leaving 11 bases between them. CDR3 size: 12 residues. In DNA form, the CDR3 reads TGTGCCAGCAGATTTCGGGGGAACGAGCAGTACTTC. Its protein is CASRFRGNEQYF.